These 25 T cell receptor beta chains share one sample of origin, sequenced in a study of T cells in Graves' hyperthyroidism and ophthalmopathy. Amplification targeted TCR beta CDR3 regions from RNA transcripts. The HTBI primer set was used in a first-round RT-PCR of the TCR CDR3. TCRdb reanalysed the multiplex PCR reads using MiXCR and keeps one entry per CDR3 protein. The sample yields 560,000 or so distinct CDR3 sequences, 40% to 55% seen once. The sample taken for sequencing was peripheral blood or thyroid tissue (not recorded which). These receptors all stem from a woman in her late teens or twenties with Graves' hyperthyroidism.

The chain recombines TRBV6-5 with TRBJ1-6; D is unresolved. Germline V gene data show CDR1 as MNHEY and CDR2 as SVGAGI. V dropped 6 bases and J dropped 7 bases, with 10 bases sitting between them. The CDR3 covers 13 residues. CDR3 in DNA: TGTGCCAGCAGGGTTATAGGGAATTCACCCCTCCACTTT. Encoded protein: CASRVIGNSPLHF.

The CDR3 here is CSGRSPDSGNTIYF. The CDR3 nucleotides are TGCAGCGGACGGAGTCCAGACTCTGGAAACACCATATATTTT. V is TRBV29-1 and J is TRBJ1-3; D remains unclear. Germline CDR1 is SQVTM and CDR2 is ANQGSEA. The CDR3 sequence is 14 residues long. V shed 7 bases and J shed 0 bases, with 13 bases lying between them.

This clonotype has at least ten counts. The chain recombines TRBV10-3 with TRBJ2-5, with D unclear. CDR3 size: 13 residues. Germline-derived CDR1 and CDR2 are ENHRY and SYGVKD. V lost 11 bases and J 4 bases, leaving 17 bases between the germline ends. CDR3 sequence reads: CAAGISLAETQYF. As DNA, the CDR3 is TGTGCCGCTGGGATTTCCTTGGCAGAGACCCAGTACTTC.

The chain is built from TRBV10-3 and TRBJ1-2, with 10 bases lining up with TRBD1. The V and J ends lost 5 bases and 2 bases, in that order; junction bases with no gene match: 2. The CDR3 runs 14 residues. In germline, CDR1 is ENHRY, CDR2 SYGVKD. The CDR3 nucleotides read TGTGCCATCAGTCCGGGACAGGGGAACTATGGCTACACCTTC. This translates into CAISPGQGNYGYTF.

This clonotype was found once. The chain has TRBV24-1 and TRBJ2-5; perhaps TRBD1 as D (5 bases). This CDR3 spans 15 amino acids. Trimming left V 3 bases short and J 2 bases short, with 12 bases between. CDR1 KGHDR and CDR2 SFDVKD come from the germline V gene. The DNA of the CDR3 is TGTGCCACCAGTGATCGGACACCCGAGCAAGAGACCCAGTACTTC. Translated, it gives CATSDRTPEQETQYF.

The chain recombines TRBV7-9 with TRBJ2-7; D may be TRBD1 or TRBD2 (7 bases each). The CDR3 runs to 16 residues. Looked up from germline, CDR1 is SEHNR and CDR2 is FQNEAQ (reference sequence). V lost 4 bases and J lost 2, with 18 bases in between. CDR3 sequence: CASSSRPGGGAYEQYF. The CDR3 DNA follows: TGTGCCAGCAGCTCTCGACCAGGGGGAGGGGCCTACGAGCAGTACTTC.

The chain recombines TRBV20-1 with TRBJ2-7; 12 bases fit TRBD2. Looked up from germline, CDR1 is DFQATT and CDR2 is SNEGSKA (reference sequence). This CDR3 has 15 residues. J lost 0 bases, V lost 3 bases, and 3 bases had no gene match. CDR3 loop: CSASSSGRDSYEQYF. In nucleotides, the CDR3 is TGCAGTGCTAGCTCTAGCGGGAGGGACTCCTACGAGCAGTACTTC.

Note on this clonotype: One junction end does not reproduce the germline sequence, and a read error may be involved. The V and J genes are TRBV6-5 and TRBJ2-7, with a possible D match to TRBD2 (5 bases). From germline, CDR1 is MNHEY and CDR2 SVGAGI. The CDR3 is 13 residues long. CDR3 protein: CASSTYPDYQQYF. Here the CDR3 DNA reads TGTGCCAGCAGTACCTACCCAGACTACCAGCAGTACTTC.

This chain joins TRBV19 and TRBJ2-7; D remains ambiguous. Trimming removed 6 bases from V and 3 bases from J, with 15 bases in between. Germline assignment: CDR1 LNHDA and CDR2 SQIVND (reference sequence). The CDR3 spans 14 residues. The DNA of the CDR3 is TGTGCCAGTAGAGATGACGGCTCGCGCTACGAGCAGTACTTC. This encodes CASRDDGSRYEQYF.

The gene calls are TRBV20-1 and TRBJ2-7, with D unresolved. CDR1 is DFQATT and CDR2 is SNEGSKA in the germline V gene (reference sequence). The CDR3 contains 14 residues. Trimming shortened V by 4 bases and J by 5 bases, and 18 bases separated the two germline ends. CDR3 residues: CSAKYPLPVDEQYF. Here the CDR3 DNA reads TGCAGTGCTAAATACCCCCTACCGGTCGACGAGCAGTACTTC.

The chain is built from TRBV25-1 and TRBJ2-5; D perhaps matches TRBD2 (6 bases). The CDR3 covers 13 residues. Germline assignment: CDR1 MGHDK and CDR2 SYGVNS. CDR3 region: CAQPGAQQETQYF. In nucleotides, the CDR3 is TGTGCACAGCCGGGAGCTCAGCAAGAGACCCAGTACTTC.

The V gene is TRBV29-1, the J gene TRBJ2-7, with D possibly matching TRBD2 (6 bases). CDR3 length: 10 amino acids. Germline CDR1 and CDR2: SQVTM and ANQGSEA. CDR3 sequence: CRNSGGEQYF. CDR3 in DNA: TGCAGGAATAGCGGTGGCGAGCAGTACTTC.

This chain's CDR3 is CASWKTGGNEQYF. In DNA form, the CDR3 reads TGTGCCTCATGGAAGACAGGGGGCAACGAGCAGTACTTC. The V gene is TRBV10-3, the J gene TRBJ2-7; 10 bases fit TRBD1. This CDR3 spans 13 amino acids. With V trimmed by 11 bases and J by 5 bases, 9 bases remained unmatched. The germline V gene encodes CDR1 ENHRY and CDR2 SYGVKD.

As DNA, the CDR3 is TGTGCCAGCAGCTCGACCGGGACAGCGTATAATTCACCCCTCCACTTT. It specifies CASSSTGTAYNSPLHF. The V gene is TRBV12-3 or TRBV12-4, the J gene TRBJ1-6; 7 bases align to TRBD1. V was pared by 6 bases and J by 4 bases, with 9 bases of the junction left unmatched. CDR3 size: 16 residues.

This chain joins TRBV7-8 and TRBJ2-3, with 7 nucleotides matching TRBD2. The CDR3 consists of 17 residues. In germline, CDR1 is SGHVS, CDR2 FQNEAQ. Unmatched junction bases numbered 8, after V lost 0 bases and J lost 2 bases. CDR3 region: CASSLARAGVPTDTQYF. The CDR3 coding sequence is TGTGCCAGCAGCTTAGCGCGTGCGGGAGTACCCACAGATACGCAGTATTTT.

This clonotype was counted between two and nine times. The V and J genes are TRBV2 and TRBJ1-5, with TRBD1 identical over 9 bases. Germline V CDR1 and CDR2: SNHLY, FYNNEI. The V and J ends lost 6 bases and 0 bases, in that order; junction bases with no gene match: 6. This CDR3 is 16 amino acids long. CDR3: CASRDGTGSSNQPQHF. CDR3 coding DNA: TGTGCCAGCAGAGATGGGACAGGGTCTAGCAATCAGCCCCAGCATTTT.

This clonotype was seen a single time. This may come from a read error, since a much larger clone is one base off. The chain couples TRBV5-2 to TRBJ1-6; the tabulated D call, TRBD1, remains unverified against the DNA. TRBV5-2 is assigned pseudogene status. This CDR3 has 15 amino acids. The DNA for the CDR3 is TGTGCCAGCAGCTTGTCGGACAGGGGGCCTCCACCCCTCCACTTT. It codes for CASSLSDRGPPPLHF.

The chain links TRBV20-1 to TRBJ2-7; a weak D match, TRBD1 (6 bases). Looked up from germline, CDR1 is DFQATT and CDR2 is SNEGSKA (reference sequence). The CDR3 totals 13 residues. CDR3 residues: CSVPSDRRDEQYF. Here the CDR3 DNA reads TGCAGCGTCCCTTCGGACAGACGCGACGAGCAGTACTTC.

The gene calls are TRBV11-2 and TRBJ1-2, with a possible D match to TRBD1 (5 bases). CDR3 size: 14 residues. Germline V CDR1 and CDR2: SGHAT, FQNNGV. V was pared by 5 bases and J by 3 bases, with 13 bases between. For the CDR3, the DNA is TGTGCCAGCAGCCCCATAGCGGGGGACTATGGCTACACCTTC. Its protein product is CASSPIAGDYGYTF.

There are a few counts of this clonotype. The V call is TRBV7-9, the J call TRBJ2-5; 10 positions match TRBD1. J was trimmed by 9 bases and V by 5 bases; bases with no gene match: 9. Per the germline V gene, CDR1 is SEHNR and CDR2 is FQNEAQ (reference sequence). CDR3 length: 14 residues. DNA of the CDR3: TGTGCCAGCAGCCCGGGACAGGGGTTAGGGTCCCAGTACTTC. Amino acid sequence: CASSPGQGLGSQYF.

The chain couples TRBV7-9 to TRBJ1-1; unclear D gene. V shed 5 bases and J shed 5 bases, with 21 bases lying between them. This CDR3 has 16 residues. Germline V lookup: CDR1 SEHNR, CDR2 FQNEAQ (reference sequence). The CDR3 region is CASSQGDLGGLTEAFF. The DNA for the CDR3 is TGTGCCAGCAGCCAAGGTGACCTGGGAGGGCTGACTGAAGCTTTCTTT. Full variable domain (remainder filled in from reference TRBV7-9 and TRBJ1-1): DTGVSQNPRHKITKRGQNVTFRCDPISEHNRLYWYRQTLGQGPEFLTYFQNEAQLEKSRLLSDRFSAERPKGSFSTLEIQRTEQGDSAMYLCASSQGDLGGLTEAFFGQGTRLTVV.

CDR3 residues: CASSRDRHSPLHF. CDR3 in DNA: TGTGCCAGCAGTCGGGACAGGCATTCACCCCTCCACTTT. The chain is built from TRBV2 and TRBJ1-6, with 8 bases fitting TRBD1. The V gene's germline CDR1 is SNHLY and CDR2 FYNNEI. Trimming at V came to 5 bases and at J to 8 bases, leaving 2 bases not matched to a gene. The CDR3 covers 13 residues.

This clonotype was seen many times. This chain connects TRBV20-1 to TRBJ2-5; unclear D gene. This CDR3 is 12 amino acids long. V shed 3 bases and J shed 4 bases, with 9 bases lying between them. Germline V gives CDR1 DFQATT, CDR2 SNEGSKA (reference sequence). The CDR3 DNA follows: TGCAGTGCTAGGCATCCCACAGAGACCCAGTACTTC. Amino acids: CSARHPTETQYF.

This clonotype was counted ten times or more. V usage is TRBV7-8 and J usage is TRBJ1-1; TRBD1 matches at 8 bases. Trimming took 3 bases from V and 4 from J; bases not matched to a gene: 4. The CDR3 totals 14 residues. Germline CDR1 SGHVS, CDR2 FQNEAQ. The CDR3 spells CASSFPGQATEAFF. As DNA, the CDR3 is TGTGCCAGCAGCTTTCCGGGACAGGCCACTGAAGCTTTCTTT.

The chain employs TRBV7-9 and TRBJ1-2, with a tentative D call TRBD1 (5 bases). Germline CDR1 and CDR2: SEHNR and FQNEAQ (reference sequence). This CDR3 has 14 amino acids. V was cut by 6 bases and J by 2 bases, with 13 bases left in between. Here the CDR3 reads CASSLSGTNYGYTF. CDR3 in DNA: TGTGCCAGCAGTTTGTCAGGGACCAACTATGGCTACACCTTC.